This passage covers 27 T cell receptor beta chains from one sample sequenced in a study of identical twins. TCRdb re-called the 5' RACE reads through MiXCR, storing one row per CDR3 protein. The data show around 690,000 distinct CDR3 sequences, 21% seen once. This sample also appeared in a second study, on T cells expressing NK-cell markers.

The source material was PBMCs. The receptors derive from a woman aged 18-29 years in good health.

V is TRBV6-1 and J is TRBJ2-2; 8 bases are a match to TRBD1. The germline V gene encodes CDR1 MNHNS and CDR2 SASEGT. J was trimmed by 6 bases and V by 5 bases; bases with no gene match: 5. CDR3 length: 14 residues. Here the CDR3 reads CASSQDRVSGELFF. CDR3 in DNA: TGTGCCAGCAGTCAGGACAGGGTATCCGGGGAGCTGTTTTTT.

The gene calls are TRBV5-1 and TRBJ2-1, with D possibly TRBD2 on 6 matching bases. The V end was cut by 3 bases, the J end by 7 bases, with 11 bases between. Germline loops: CDR1 SGHRS, CDR2 YFSETQ. The CDR3 is 13 residues long. The CDR3 DNA is TGCGCCAGCAGCTGGGACTTCTCTAATGAGCAGTTCTTC. Its protein product is CASSWDFSNEQFF.

This clonotype was found a few times. The chain recombines TRBV20-1 with TRBJ2-3; no clear D. V was shortened by 6 bases and J by 5 bases, with 9 bases between the two germline ends. Per the germline V gene, CDR1 is DFQATT and CDR2 is SNEGSKA (reference sequence). The CDR3 is 11 residues long. The CDR3 DNA reads TGCAGTGCCAAACTCAAAGATACGCAGTATTTT. Protein sequence: CSAKLKDTQYF.

This clonotype was seen once. This chain joins TRBV20-1 and TRBJ1-5, with D unresolved. CDR3 length: 15 residues. Germline-derived CDR1 and CDR2 are DFQATT and SNEGSKA (reference sequence). V dropped 5 bases and J dropped 0 bases, with 14 bases sitting between them. The CDR3 sequence is CSAFTEGGSNQPQHF. CDR3 DNA sequence: TGCAGTGCTTTTACCGAAGGAGGTAGCAATCAGCCCCAGCATTTT.

The chain recombines TRBV7-9 with TRBJ2-7, with a possible D match to TRBD1 (5 bases). Trimming pared 3 bases from V and 7 bases from J, leaving 7 bases between. This CDR3 comprises 11 residues. Germline-derived CDR1 and CDR2 are SEHNR and FQNEAQ (reference sequence). The CDR3 DNA is TGTGCCAGCAGCTTCAAGGGGGAGCAGTACTTC. This gives the protein CASSFKGEQYF.

Ten or more counts support this clonotype. The gene calls are TRBV7-2 and TRBJ2-5; tentatively, D is TRBD1 (6 bases). Deletions cut 0 bases from V and 5 bases from J, with 10 bases between. CDR3 length: 14 residues. Germline V CDR1 and CDR2: SGHTA, FQGNSA. CDR3 loop: CASSLASGVETQYF. CDR3 coding DNA: TGTGCCAGCAGCTTAGCCTCAGGGGTTGAGACCCAGTACTTC. Together with reference TRBV7-2 and TRBJ2-5, the CDR3 gives the full variable domain: GAGVSQSPSNKVTEKGKDVELRCDPISGHTALYWYRQSLGQGLEFLIYFQGNSAPDKSGLPSDRFSAERTGGSVSTLTIQRTQQEDSAVYLCASSLASGVETQYFGPGTRLLVL.

This clonotype was found many times. The chain recombines TRBV20-1 with TRBJ2-7; TRBD1 matches 11 bases. The germline CDR1 and CDR2 sequences are DFQATT and SNEGSKA (reference sequence). CDR3 length: 13 amino acids. The ends lost 5 bases at V and 4 bases at J; junction bases unmatched: 4. CDR3 protein: CSAQGQGGYEQYF. CDR3 DNA sequence: TGCAGTGCTCAGGGACAGGGGGGATACGAGCAGTACTTC.

This clonotype occurred a few times. The CDR3 DNA reads TGTGCCAGCAGCTTTTCCGGGTGGAGTGAAAAACTGTTTTTT. Translating gives CASSFSGWSEKLFF. The chain combines TRBV5-6 with TRBJ1-4; unclear D gene. There are 14 residues in the CDR3. Germline values: CDR1 SGHDT, CDR2 YYEEEE. Trimming stripped 2 bases from V and 7 bases from J, with 12 bases between.

The V gene is TRBV20-1, the J gene TRBJ2-7; no clear D gene. V lost 2 bases to trimming and J lost 0 bases, with 11 bases between them. The CDR3 runs 14 residues. Germline V gene lookup returns CDR1 DFQATT and CDR2 SNEGSKA (reference sequence). The CDR3 spells CSARTRVSSYEQYF. Written as DNA, the CDR3 is TGCAGTGCTAGAACGCGCGTAAGCTCCTACGAGCAGTACTTC.

The chain recombines TRBV23-1 with TRBJ2-3, with D uncertain. TRBV23-1 is sorted into the ORF group, with uncertain function. Deletions cut 0 bases from V and 2 bases from J, with 12 bases between. CDR3 size: 16 residues. Written as DNA, the CDR3 is TGCGCCAGCAGTCAATCGAACGGATTCTCCACAGATACGCAGTATTTT. As protein: CASSQSNGFSTDTQYF.

The CDR3 sequence is CASSLNGGVPYNEQFF. CDR3 sequence (DNA): TGTGCCAGCAGCTTAAACGGGGGCGTCCCCTACAATGAGCAGTTCTTC. The gene calls are TRBV5-6 and TRBJ2-1; either TRBD1 or TRBD2 may supply D (6 bases each). Germline V CDR1 and CDR2: SGHDT, YYEEEE. This CDR3 has 16 residues. V was clipped by 2 bases and J by 2 bases, with 14 bases between them.

CDR3 DNA: TGTGCCAGCAGCTTAGGACTAGCGTGGGGTAATGAGCAGTTCTTC. This translates into CASSLGLAWGNEQFF. The chain has TRBV11-2 and TRBJ2-1; TRBD2 aligns across 8 bases. V lost 1 base to trimming and J lost 7 bases; unmatched junction nucleotides: 6. CDR3 length: 15 amino acids. The germline CDR1 and CDR2 sequences are SGHAT and FQNNGV.

The sample holds a few counts of this clonotype. This rearrangement joins TRBV12-3 or TRBV12-4 to TRBJ1-3; D not resolved. There are 13 residues in the CDR3. Trimming shortened V by 2 bases and J by 6 bases, and 8 bases separated the two germline ends. This CDR3 reads CASSLRAANTIYF. The CDR3, as DNA: TGTGCCAGCAGTTTAAGGGCAGCAAACACCATATATTTT.

The J gene is TRBJ1-2, the V gene TRBV20-1, with a tentative D call TRBD1 (6 bases). This CDR3 is built from 11 residues. From germline, CDR1 is DFQATT and CDR2 SNEGSKA (reference sequence). Trimming shortened V by 2 bases and J by 6 bases, and 7 bases separated the two germline ends. CDR3 in amino acids: CSARRTDGYTF. The CDR3 nucleotides read TGCAGTGCTAGAAGGACAGATGGCTACACCTTC.

This clonotype has at least ten counts. The V call is TRBV5-1, the J call TRBJ1-1; D uncertain. CDR3 length: 14 amino acids. Germline V gene lookup returns CDR1 SGHRS and CDR2 YFSETQ. V was clipped by 7 bases and J by 0 bases, with 13 bases between them. CDR3 loop: CASRANGVNTEAFF. The CDR3 coding sequence is TGCGCCAGCCGGGCAAATGGGGTGAACACTGAAGCTTTCTTT.

The chain couples TRBV23-1 to TRBJ1-2; D unclear. TRBV23-1 is an open reading frame whose function is uncertain. Trimming removed 4 bases from V and 1 base from J, with 16 bases in between. The CDR3 has 16 amino acids. The CDR3 loop reads CASSPSTPGVNYGYTF. The DNA for the CDR3 is TGCGCCAGCAGTCCCTCCACCCCCGGAGTTAACTATGGCTACACCTTC.

The chain carries TRBV7-6 and TRBJ2-3, with D maybe TRBD2 (5 bases). Germline-derived CDR1 and CDR2 are SGHVS and FNYEAQ. The V and J ends lost 5 bases and 1 base respectively, with 16 bases between them. This CDR3 is built from 16 residues. This chain's CDR3 is CASSPRLASGTDTQYF. The DNA of the CDR3 is TGTGCCAGCAGCCCCCGATTAGCGTCGGGCACAGATACGCAGTATTTT.

The rearrangement uses TRBV6-2 or TRBV6-3 and TRBJ1-2; 8 nucleotides line up with TRBD1. CDR1 MNHEY and CDR2 SVGEGT come from the germline V gene. The trim removed 2 bases at V and 7 bases at J, leaving 3 bases unmatched. This CDR3 region has 13 residues. Here the CDR3 DNA reads TGTGCCAGCAGTTACGGACAGGGACTTGGCTACACCTTC. Protein: CASSYGQGLGYTF.

This CDR3 is CSAYPRLAGFTDTQYF. The CDR3 DNA reads TGCAGTGCTTACCCCCGCCTAGCGGGGTTCACAGATACGCAGTATTTT. The rearrangement joins TRBV20-1 to TRBJ2-3, with 9 nucleotides matching TRBD2. The V gene end was trimmed by 5 bases and the J gene end by 2 bases; junction bases not matched to a gene: 11. The CDR3 spans 16 residues. Germline loops: CDR1 DFQATT, CDR2 SNEGSKA (reference sequence).

This chain joins TRBV20-1 and TRBJ2-7; the match to TRBD2 covers 9 bases. V shed 0 bases and J 0 bases; nucleotides not matched to a gene: 12. This CDR3 contains 18 residues. From germline, CDR1 is DFQATT and CDR2 SNEGSKA (reference sequence). The CDR3 reads CSARDPREGPPNSYEQYF. The CDR3 DNA sequence: TGCAGTGCTAGAGATCCGCGGGAGGGCCCCCCCAACTCCTACGAGCAGTACTTC.

The V and J genes are TRBV20-1 and TRBJ2-7; D is uncertain. V was trimmed by 1 base and J by 0 bases, leaving 7 bases between them. CDR1 and CDR2 (germline): DFQATT, SNEGSKA (reference sequence). The CDR3 is 13 residues long. The CDR3 sequence: CSARVRNSYEQYF. In DNA form, the CDR3 reads TGCAGTGCTAGAGTCCGGAACTCCTACGAGCAGTACTTC.

This clonotype was observed a few times. The V gene is TRBV5-5, the J gene TRBJ2-7; the match to TRBD1 covers 9 bases. V lost 4 bases and J lost 4; bases outside the gene matches: 9. The CDR3 covers 15 residues. CDR1 is SGHKS and CDR2 is YYEKEE in the germline V gene (reference sequence). CDR3 DNA sequence: TGTGCCAGCAGCCAGGGGACAGGGATTCAATACGAGCAGTACTTC. Its translation: CASSQGTGIQYEQYF.

This chain joins TRBV7-6 and TRBJ2-7; D possibly matches TRBD1 or TRBD2 (6 bases each). CDR1 is SGHVS, CDR2 FNYEAQ, per germline. V shed 5 bases and J shed 2 bases, with 19 bases lying between them. CDR3 length: 16 residues. As DNA, the CDR3 is TGTGCCAGCAGCCTACAAGACAAGGGGGGCCCCTACGAGCAGTACTTC. Its translation: CASSLQDKGGPYEQYF.

The rearrangement links TRBV6-2 or TRBV6-3 to TRBJ2-3; the D gene is possibly TRBD1 (6 bases). The CDR3 extends over 12 amino acids. The V gene lost 7 bases and the J gene lost 5 bases, with 10 bases spanning the gap. Per the germline V gene, CDR1 is MNHEY and CDR2 is SVGEGT. Here the CDR3 reads CASTNRVDTQYF. As DNA, the CDR3 is TGTGCCAGCACCAACAGGGTAGATACGCAGTATTTT.

V gene TRBV18 combines with J gene TRBJ2-7; D ambiguous. From germline, CDR1 is KGHSH and CDR2 LQKENI. V lost 0 bases to trimming and J lost 4 bases, with 10 bases between them. The CDR3 has 14 residues. CDR3 sequence (DNA): TGTGCCAGCTCACCACCGACCGGAGAATACGAGCAGTACTTC. Translated, it gives CASSPPTGEYEQYF.

This clonotype was detected many times. This sequence joins TRBV6-5 and TRBJ2-2; D unresolved. Trimming cost V 1 base and J 7 bases, with 1 base left between them. Per the germline V gene, CDR1 is MNHEY and CDR2 is SVGAGI. This CDR3 spans 11 amino acids. The CDR3 nucleotides are TGTGCCAGCAGTTACTACGGGGAGCTGTTTTTT. Protein sequence: CASSYYGELFF.

This chain links TRBV12-3 or TRBV12-4 with TRBJ2-2; 8 positions agree with TRBD2. The CDR3 consists of 14 residues. V lost 5 bases and J lost 7; bases outside the gene matches: 6. CDR3 loop: CASSPGGRGGELFF. For the CDR3, the DNA is TGTGCCAGCAGTCCGGGGGGGCGAGGCGGGGAGCTGTTTTTT.